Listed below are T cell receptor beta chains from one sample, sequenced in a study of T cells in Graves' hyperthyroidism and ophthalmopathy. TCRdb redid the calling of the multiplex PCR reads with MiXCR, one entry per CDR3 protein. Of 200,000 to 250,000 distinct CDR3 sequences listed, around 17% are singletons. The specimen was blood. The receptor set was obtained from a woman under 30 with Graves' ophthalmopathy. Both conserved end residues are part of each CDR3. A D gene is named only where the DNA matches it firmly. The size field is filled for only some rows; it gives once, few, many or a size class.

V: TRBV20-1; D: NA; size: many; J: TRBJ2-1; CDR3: CSAPKGGSYNEQFF; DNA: TGCAGTGCCCCCAAAGGGGGCTCCTACAATGAGCAGTTCTTC
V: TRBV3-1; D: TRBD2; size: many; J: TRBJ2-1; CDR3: CASSQDTSGRPYNEQFF; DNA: TGTGCCAGCAGCCAAGATACTAGCGGGAGGCCTTACAATGAGCAGTTCTTC
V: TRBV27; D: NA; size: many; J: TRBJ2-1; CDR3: CASSRYAYNEQFF; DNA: TGTGCCAGCAGTCGTTACGCCTACAATGAGCAGTTCTTC
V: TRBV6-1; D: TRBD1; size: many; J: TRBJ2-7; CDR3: CASSDGDRGYEQYF; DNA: TGTGCCAGCAGTGATGGGGACAGGGGTTACGAGCAGTACTTC
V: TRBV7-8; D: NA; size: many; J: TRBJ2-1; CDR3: CASSALVYEQFF; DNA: TGTGCCAGCAGCGCCCTGGTATATGAGCAGTTCTTC
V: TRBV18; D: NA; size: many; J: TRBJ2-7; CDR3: CASSRLPPPLGEQYF; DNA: TGTGCCAGCTCAAGGCTTCCGCCTCCACTTGGCGAGCAGTACTTC
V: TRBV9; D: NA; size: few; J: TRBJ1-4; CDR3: CASSAPGGTLFF; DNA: TGTGCCAGCAGCGCCCCGGGCGGGACTCTGTTTTTT
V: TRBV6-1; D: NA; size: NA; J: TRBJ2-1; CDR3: CASSLTRIGEQFF; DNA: TGTGCCAGCAGTCTTACTAGAATCGGCGAGCAGTTCTTC
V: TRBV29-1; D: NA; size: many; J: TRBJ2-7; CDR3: CSVVGENRNEQYF; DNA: TGCAGCGTTGTGGGGGAAAATCGTAACGAGCAGTACTTC
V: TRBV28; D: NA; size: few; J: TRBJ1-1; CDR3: CASSPRVDLNTEAFF; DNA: TGTGCCAGCAGTCCCCGGGTAGACTTGAACACTGAAGCTTTCTTT
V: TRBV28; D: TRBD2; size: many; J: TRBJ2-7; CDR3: CASSYSGGDYEQYF; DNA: TGTGCCAGCAGTTATAGCGGGGGAGACTACGAGCAGTACTTC
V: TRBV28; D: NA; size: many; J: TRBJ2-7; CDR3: CASSLTRTAFYEQYF; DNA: TGTGCCAGCAGTTTAACTCGGACAGCTTTCTACGAGCAGTACTTC
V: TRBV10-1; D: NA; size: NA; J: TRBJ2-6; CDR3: CASSDPTSGANVLTF; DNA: TGCGCCAGCAGTGACCCAACCTCTGGGGCCAACGTCCTGACTTTC
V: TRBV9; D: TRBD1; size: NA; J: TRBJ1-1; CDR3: CASSGGTGGEAFF; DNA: TGTGCCAGCAGCGGGGGGACAGGGGGTGAAGCTTTCTTT
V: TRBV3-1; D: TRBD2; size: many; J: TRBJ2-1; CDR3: CASSQDIIDFSGANEQFF; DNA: TGTGCCAGCAGCCAAGATATAATTGATTTTAGCGGGGCCAATGAGCAGTTCTTC
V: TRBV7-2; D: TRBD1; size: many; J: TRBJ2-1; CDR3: CASSLEGQGGHYNEQFF; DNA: TGTGCCAGCAGCTTAGAGGGACAGGGCGGGCATTACAATGAGCAGTTCTTC
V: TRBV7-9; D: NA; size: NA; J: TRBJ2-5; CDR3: CASSLDWEVYQETQYF; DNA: TGTGCCAGCAGCTTAGACTGGGAGGTGTACCAAGAGACCCAGTACTTC
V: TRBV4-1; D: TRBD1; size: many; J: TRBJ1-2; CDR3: CASSQEISAGGGYGYTF; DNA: TGCGCCAGCAGCCAAGAGATTTCGGCAGGGGGCGGTTATGGCTACACCTTC
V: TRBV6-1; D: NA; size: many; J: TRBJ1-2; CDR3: CASSDQGRYGYTF; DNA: TGTGCCAGCAGTGATCAAGGACGCTACGGCTACACCTTC
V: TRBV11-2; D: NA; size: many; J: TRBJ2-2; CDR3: CASSSDKTNTGELFF; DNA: TGTGCCAGCAGCTCGGACAAGACTAACACCGGGGAGCTGTTTTTT
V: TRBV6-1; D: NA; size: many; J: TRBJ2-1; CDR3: CASSYTNEQFF; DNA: TGTGCCAGCAGTTATACCAATGAGCAGTTCTTC
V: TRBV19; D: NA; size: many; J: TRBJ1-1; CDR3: CASTPGQVMNTEAFF; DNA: TGTGCCAGTACCCCGGGGCAGGTCATGAACACTGAAGCTTTCTTT
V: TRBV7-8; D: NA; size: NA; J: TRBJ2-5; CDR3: CASSWWGAQETQYF; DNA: TGTGCCAGCAGCTGGTGGGGGGCCCAAGAGACCCAGTACTTC
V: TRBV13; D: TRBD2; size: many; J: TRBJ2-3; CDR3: CASSLGLTSRDTQYF; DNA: TGTGCCAGCAGCTTAGGGCTGACTAGCCGAGATACGCAGTATTTT
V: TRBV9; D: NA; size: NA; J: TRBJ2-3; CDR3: CASSVEGAWSTDTQYF; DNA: TGTGCCAGCAGCGTAGAAGGGGCCTGGAGCACAGATACGCAGTATTTT
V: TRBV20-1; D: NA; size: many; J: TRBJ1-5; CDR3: CSARRSSNQPQHF; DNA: TGCAGTGCTAGACGCAGTAGCAATCAGCCCCAGCATTTT
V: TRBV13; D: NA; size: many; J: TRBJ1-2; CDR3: CASSLAGYDGYTF; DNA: TGTGCCAGCAGCCTAGCGGGGTATGATGGCTACACCTTC
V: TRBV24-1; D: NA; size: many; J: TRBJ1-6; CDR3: CATSDSVEGGGGSPLHF; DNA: TGTGCCACCAGTGATTCCGTAGAGGGGGGAGGAGGTTCACCCCTCCACTTT
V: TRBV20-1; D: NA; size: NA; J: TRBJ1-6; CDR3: CSASGTAANSPLHF; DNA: TGCAGTGCTAGTGGGACCGCCGCTAATTCACCCCTCCACTTT
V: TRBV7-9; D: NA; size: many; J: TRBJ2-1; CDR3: CASSLEGLNYNEQFF; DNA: TGTGCCAGCAGCTTAGAGGGGTTAAACTACAATGAGCAGTTCTTC
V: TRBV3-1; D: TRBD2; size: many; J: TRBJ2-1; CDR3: CASTRAGGFSSYNEQFF; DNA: TGTGCCAGCACCCGAGCGGGAGGCTTTAGCTCCTACAATGAGCAGTTCTTC
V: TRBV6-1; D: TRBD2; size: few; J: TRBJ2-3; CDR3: CASSPSGGDGTQYF; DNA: TGTGCCAGCAGTCCTAGCGGGGGGGATGGTACGCAGTATTTT
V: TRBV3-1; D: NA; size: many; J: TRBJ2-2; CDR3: CASYRSGELFF; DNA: TGTGCCAGCTACCGGTCCGGGGAGCTGTTTTTT
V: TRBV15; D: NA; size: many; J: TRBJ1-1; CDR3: CATSRRIGENTEAFF; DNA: TGTGCCACCAGCAGACGAATAGGCGAGAACACTGAAGCTTTCTTT
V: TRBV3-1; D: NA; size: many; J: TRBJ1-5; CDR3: CASSQDPGPNQPQHF; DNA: TGTGCCAGCAGCCAAGATCCAGGGCCCAATCAGCCCCAGCATTTT
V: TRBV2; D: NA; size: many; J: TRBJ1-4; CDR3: CASSGTRGLVEKLFF; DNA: TGTGCCAGCAGCGGTACGCGTGGGCTGGTTGAAAAACTGTTTTTT
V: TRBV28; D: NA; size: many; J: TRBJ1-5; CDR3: CASTLGMGGRPQHF; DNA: TGTGCCAGCACCCTCGGGATGGGGGGACGGCCCCAGCATTTT
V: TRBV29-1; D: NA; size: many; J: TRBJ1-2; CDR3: CSVEAPQGSYGYTF; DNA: TGCAGCGTTGAAGCCCCACAGGGTAGCTATGGCTACACCTTC
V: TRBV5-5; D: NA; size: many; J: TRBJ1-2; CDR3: CASRSSVGSNYGYTF; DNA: TGTGCCAGCAGATCCTCGGTGGGGTCCAACTATGGCTACACCTTC
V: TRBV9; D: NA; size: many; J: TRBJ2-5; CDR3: CASSVAFGASHQETQYF; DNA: TGTGCCAGCAGCGTAGCTTTCGGAGCGTCCCACCAAGAGACCCAGTACTTC
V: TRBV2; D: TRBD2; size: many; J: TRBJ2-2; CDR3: CASSDSVTSGRVGELFF; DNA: TGTGCCAGCAGTGATAGTGTGACTAGCGGGAGGGTAGGGGAGCTGTTTTTT
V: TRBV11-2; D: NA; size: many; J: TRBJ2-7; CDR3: CASSLTGGPYEQYF; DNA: TGTGCCAGCAGCTTGACGGGGGGCCCCTACGAGCAGTACTTC
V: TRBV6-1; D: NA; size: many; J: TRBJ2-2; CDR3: CATIFGTPNTGELFF; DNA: TGTGCCACGATTTTCGGGACACCGAACACCGGGGAGCTGTTTTTT
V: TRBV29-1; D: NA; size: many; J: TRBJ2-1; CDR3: CSVVWRTSYNEQFF; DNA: TGCAGCGTTGTGTGGCGGACCTCCTACAATGAGCAGTTCTTC
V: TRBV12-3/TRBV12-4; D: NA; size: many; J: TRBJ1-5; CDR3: CASSLRETSNQPQHF; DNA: TGTGCCAGCAGTTTAAGGGAGACTAGCAATCAGCCCCAGCATTTT
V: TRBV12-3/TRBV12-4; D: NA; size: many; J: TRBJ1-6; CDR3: CASSFRQGNSPLHF; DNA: TGTGCCAGCAGTTTTAGGCAGGGAAACTCACCCCTCCACTTT
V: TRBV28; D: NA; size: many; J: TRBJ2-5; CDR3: CATRQSAQYF; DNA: TGTGCCACCCGCCAGTCGGCCCAGTACTTC
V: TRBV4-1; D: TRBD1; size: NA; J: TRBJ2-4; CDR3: CASSQGAQGAGNIQYF; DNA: TGCGCCAGCAGCCAAGGAGCACAGGGGGCAGGAAACATTCAGTACTTC
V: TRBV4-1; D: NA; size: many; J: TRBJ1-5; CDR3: CASSPLAGDNQPQHF; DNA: TGCGCCAGCAGCCCCTTAGCAGGGGATAATCAGCCCCAGCATTTT
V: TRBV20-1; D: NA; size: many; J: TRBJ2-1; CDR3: CSAEKGVGEQFF; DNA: TGCAGTGCGGAGAAAGGGGTGGGTGAGCAGTTCTTC
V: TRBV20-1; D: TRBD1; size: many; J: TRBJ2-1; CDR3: CSARNRGPPYNEQFF; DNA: TGCAGTGCTAGGAACAGGGGCCCCCCCTACAATGAGCAGTTCTTC
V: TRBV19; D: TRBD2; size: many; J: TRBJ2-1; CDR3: CASRGLAGAYEQFF; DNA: TGTGCCAGTAGAGGACTAGCGGGAGCTTATGAGCAGTTCTTC
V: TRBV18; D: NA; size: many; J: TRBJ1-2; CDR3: CASSPRQDPYGYTF; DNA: TGTGCCAGCTCACCTCGACAGGACCCCTATGGCTACACCTTC
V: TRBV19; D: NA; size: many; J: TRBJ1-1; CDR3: CASRGYGERGTEAFF; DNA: TGTGCCAGTAGGGGGTACGGGGAAAGAGGGACTGAAGCTTTCTTT
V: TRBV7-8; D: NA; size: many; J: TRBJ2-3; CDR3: CASSLRVVAGAVTDTQYF; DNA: TGTGCCAGCAGCTTAAGGGTAGTGGCGGGGGCGGTCACAGATACGCAGTATTTT
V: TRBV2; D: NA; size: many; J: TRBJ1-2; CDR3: CASSDSQNYGYTF; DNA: TGTGCCAGCAGTGATAGCCAGAACTATGGCTACACCTTC
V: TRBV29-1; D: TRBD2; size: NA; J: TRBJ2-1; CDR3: CSVCLIGTSGKGAYNEQFF; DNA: TGCAGCGTCTGTTTGATCGGGACTAGCGGGAAGGGGGCCTACAATGAGCAGTTCTTC
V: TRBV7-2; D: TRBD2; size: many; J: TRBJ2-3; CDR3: CASSLAVREGTDTQYF; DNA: TGTGCCAGCAGCCTCGCGGTCCGGGAGGGCACAGATACGCAGTATTTT
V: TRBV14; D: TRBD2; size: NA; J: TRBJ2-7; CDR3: CASSLITGGAYEQYF; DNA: TGTGCCAGCAGCCTGATAACGGGAGGAGCGTACGAGCAGTACTTC